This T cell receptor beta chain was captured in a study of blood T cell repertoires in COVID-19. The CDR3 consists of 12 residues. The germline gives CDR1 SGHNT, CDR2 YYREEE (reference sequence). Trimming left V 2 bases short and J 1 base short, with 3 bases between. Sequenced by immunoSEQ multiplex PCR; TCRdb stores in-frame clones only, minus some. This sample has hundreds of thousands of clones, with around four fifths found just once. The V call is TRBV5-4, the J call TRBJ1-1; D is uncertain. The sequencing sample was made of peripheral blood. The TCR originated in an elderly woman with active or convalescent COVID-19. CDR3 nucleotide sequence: TGTGCCAGCAGCTTCAGGAACACTGAAGCTTTCTTT. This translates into CASSFRNTEAFF.